Shown below are 24 T cell receptor beta chains from a single sample sequenced in a study of Graves' ophthalmopathy and Graves' hyperthyroidism. Amplification from RNA transcripts yielded the TCR beta CDR3 regions. The authors performed first-round RT-PCR with HTBI primers and then a second-round multiplex PCR. TCRdb reprocessed the multiplex PCR reads via MiXCR and lists one record per CDR3 protein. The table lists about 500,000 distinct CDR3 sequences, roughly 40% of them singletons. The sample consisted of peripheral blood or thyroid tissue (not recorded which). These TCRs come from an adult man with Graves' hyperthyroidism.

This clonotype was recorded many times. The chain uses TRBV2 and TRBJ2-2; 8 bases align to TRBD1. The CDR3 is 18 residues long. With 5 bases clipped from V and 1 base from J, the junction kept 12 bases outside the gene matches. Germline-derived CDR1 and CDR2 are SNHLY and FYNNEI. The CDR3 here is CASSPGWRDRLNTGELFF. The CDR3 DNA follows: TGTGCCAGCAGTCCAGGCTGGCGGGACAGGCTGAACACCGGGGAGCTGTTTTTT.

Points on this clonotype: This could be a read error, since a much larger clone is one nucleotide away. This chain joins TRBV7-9 and TRBJ2-7; unclear D gene. The CDR3 runs to 12 residues. Germline V gene lookup returns CDR1 SEHNR and CDR2 FQNEAQ (reference sequence). The DNA for the CDR3 is TGTGCCGGCAGCTTAGAGGTACACGAGCAGTACTTC. Its protein product is CAGSLEVHEQYF.

In regard to this clonotype: A read error is possible here, since a much larger clone lies one base away. The chain joins TRBV10-3 to TRBJ1-2; 8 bases agree with TRBD1. This CDR3 contains 16 residues. Looked up from germline, CDR1 is ENHRY and CDR2 is SYGVKD. For the CDR3, the DNA is TGTGCCAGCAGTGACCTAATCCCAGGGGGCGGAGATGGCTGCACCTTC. Amino acids: CASSDLIPGGGDGCTF.

This clonotype was counted many times. The chain employs TRBV29-1 and TRBJ2-7, with 7 nucleotides matching TRBD1. The CDR3 length is 15 residues. The germline CDR1 and CDR2 sequences are SQVTM and ANQGSEA. V lost 0 bases to trimming and J lost 7 bases; unmatched junction nucleotides: 12. The CDR3 reads CSVEDPKEGAKEQYF. In nucleotides, the CDR3 is TGCAGCGTTGAAGATCCTAAAGAGGGGGCGAAGGAGCAGTACTTC.

This clonotype occurred a few times. The CDR3 nucleotides are TGTGCCAGCAGTTACGGGTTGGCAGGAGGGAATGAAAAACTGTTTTTT. Its protein product is CASSYGLAGGNEKLFF. The chain is built from TRBV6-5 and TRBJ1-4; the D is unclear. CDR3 length: 16 residues. V was cut by 2 bases and J by 5 bases, with 15 bases left in between. Per the germline V gene, CDR1 is MNHEY and CDR2 is SVGAGI.

This clonotype was detected many times. This chain links TRBV14 with TRBJ1-1; D gene ambiguous. Germline assignment: CDR1 SGHDN and CDR2 FVKESK. Trimming stripped 5 bases from V and 1 base from J, with 8 bases between. The CDR3 spans 13 residues. CDR3: CASSADGNTEAFF. The CDR3 DNA reads as TGTGCCAGCAGCGCGGATGGGAACACTGAAGCTTTCTTT.

This clonotype was seen at least ten times. The V and J genes are TRBV20-1 and TRBJ1-2, with a tentative D call TRBD1 (6 bases). CDR1 DFQATT and CDR2 SNEGSKA come from the germline V gene (reference sequence). The V and J ends lost 2 bases and 8 bases respectively, with 12 bases between them. The CDR3 length is 12 residues. CDR3 amino acids: CSARPGGHGYTF. For the CDR3, the DNA is TGCAGTGCTAGACCGGGGGGACACGGCTACACCTTC.

The chain couples TRBV6-5 to TRBJ1-1, with no clear D. Trimming stripped 0 bases from V and 4 bases from J, with 9 bases between. This CDR3 has 14 amino acids. Germline CDR1 MNHEY, CDR2 SVGAGI. The CDR3 reads CASSYSVEGTEAFF. The DNA of the CDR3 is TGTGCCAGCAGTTACTCAGTGGAGGGCACTGAAGCTTTCTTT.

At least ten counts were recorded for this clonotype. The chain uses TRBV19 and TRBJ1-6; 7 bases fit TRBD1. The J segment lost 10 bases and the V segment lost 6 bases, leaving 15 bases of the junction unmatched. Germline V gives CDR1 LNHDA, CDR2 SQIVND (reference sequence). This CDR3 comprises 16 residues. The CDR3 region has the DNA TGTGCCAGTAGCGCTACCGGGACAGACGTCGGGTCACCCCTCCACTTT. This encodes CASSATGTDVGSPLHF. The variable domain in full, completed from reference TRBV19 and TRBJ1-6, reads DGGITQSPKYLFRKEGQNVTLSCEQNLNHDAMYWYRQDPGQGLRLIYYSQIVNDFQKGDIAEGYSVSREKKESFPLTVTSAQKNPTAFYLCASSATGTDVGSPLHFGNGTRLTVT.

This clonotype was counted at least ten times. V is TRBV7-9 and J is TRBJ2-7; the match to TRBD1 covers 9 bases. The CDR3 loop spans 15 amino acids. The trim removed 5 bases at V and 7 bases at J, leaving 12 bases unmatched. The germline V gene encodes CDR1 SEHNR and CDR2 FQNEAQ (reference sequence). The CDR3 nucleotides read TGTGCCAGCAGCCTGAACAGGGGGCGGGGGAGTGAGCAGTACTTC. This sequence encodes CASSLNRGRGSEQYF.

There are many counts of this clonotype. V gene TRBV7-8 combines with J gene TRBJ1-1, with D tentatively TRBD1 (6 bases). V lost 2 bases and J 5 bases, leaving 9 bases between the germline ends. From germline, CDR1 is SGHVS and CDR2 FQNEAQ. CDR3 length equals 13 residues. The CDR3 reads CASSLTGLTEAFF. The CDR3, as DNA: TGTGCCAGCAGCTTAACAGGGTTGACTGAAGCTTTCTTT.

Note on this clonotype: This clone may be a read error of a much larger clone one base away. This chain uses TRBV20-1 with TRBJ1-4; 7 bases align to TRBD1. CDR1 and CDR2 (germline): DFQATT, SNEGSKA (reference sequence). This CDR3 region has 15 residues. CDR3 in DNA: TGCAGTGCTTTAACAGGGGAATCAACTAATGGAAAACTGTTTTTT. It encodes CSALTGESTNGKLFF.

The V gene is TRBV25-1, the J gene TRBJ1-4; no reliable D call. CDR1 is MGHDK, CDR2 SYGVNS, per germline. V was shortened by 5 bases and J by 4 bases, with 11 bases between the two germline ends. CDR3 size: 14 residues. The CDR3 DNA reads TGTGCCAGCAGTAATACAGTAAATAATGAAAAACTGTTTTTT. Its protein is CASSNTVNNEKLFF.

In its sample, this clonotype was seen many times. V gene TRBV5-5 combines with J gene TRBJ2-7; TRBD1 matches at 8 bases. The J segment lost 7 bases and the V segment lost 0 bases, leaving 6 bases of the junction unmatched. From germline, CDR1 is SGHKS and CDR2 YYEKEE (reference sequence). This CDR3 is built from 14 residues. Written as DNA, the CDR3 is TGTGCCAGCAGCTTGGCGACAGGGGCGAGGGAGCAGTACTTC. It specifies CASSLATGAREQYF.

This clonotype was recorded many times. J is TRBJ2-5 and V is TRBV2, with D possibly being TRBD1 or TRBD2 (5 bases each). The V gene lost 0 bases and the J gene lost 5 bases, with 10 bases spanning the gap. Per germline, CDR1 SNHLY and CDR2 FYNNEI. The CDR3 runs 14 residues. CDR3 amino acids: CASSEAGVVETQYF. The DNA for the CDR3 is TGTGCCAGCAGTGAAGCGGGGGTAGTGGAGACCCAGTACTTC.

The V gene is TRBV7-9, the J gene TRBJ1-2, with D possibly matching TRBD1 (5 bases). Trimming cost V 7 bases and J 6 bases, with 18 bases left between them. The CDR3 runs 14 residues. Germline V gene sequence: CDR1 SEHNR, CDR2 FQNEAQ (reference sequence). CDR3 amino acids: CASTRLAGSNGYTF. The CDR3 DNA reads TGTGCCAGCACCCGCCTGGCAGGGTCAAATGGCTACACCTTC.

V and J are TRBV15 and TRBJ2-5, with a tentative D call TRBD1 (5 bases). V lost 7 bases, J lost 5 bases, and 20 bases lay in between. CDR1 is LNHNV, CDR2 YYDKDF, per germline (reference sequence). This CDR3 contains 15 residues. CDR3 protein: CATTTAGREGETQYF. The CDR3 nucleotides are TGTGCCACCACCACGGCCGGCAGGGAAGGGGAGACCCAGTACTTC.

Regarding this clonotype: The junction shows a germline mismatch at one end, possibly a read error. The CDR3 region is CASSLAGLAANTGELVF. DNA of the CDR3: TGTGCCAGCAGCTTGGCCGGACTAGCAGCGAACACCGGGGAGCTGGTTTTT. The J gene is TRBJ2-2, the V gene TRBV7-9; 8 nucleotides agree with TRBD2. This CDR3 is built from 17 residues. Germline CDR1 and CDR2: SEHNR and FQNEAQ (reference sequence).

This sequence joins TRBV3-1 and TRBJ1-6; 9 bases are shared with TRBD1. The J segment lost 4 bases and the V segment lost 0 bases, leaving 10 bases of the junction unmatched. In germline, CDR1 is LGHDT, CDR2 YNNKEL (reference sequence). The CDR3 runs 19 residues. The CDR3 DNA sequence: TGTGCCAGCAGCCAAGATCCATGGAGGGACAGGGATTATAATTCACCCCTCCACTTT. This encodes CASSQDPWRDRDYNSPLHF.

This sequence joins TRBV20-1 and TRBJ2-4; D uncertain. Per germline, CDR1 DFQATT and CDR2 SNEGSKA (reference sequence). V was shortened by 1 base and J by 0 bases, with 10 bases between the two germline ends. The CDR3 contains 15 residues. CDR3 sequence: CSARVRLIAKNIQYF. DNA for the CDR3: TGCAGTGCTAGAGTCCGGTTAATAGCCAAAAACATTCAGTACTTC.

This rearrangement joins TRBV5-1 to TRBJ1-1; D is unresolved. V was clipped by 4 bases and J by 5 bases, with 15 bases between them. CDR3 length: 14 amino acids. Germline V gene lookup returns CDR1 SGHRS and CDR2 YFSETQ. CDR3 residues: CASSHGVMGTEAFF. CDR3 in DNA: TGCGCCAGCAGCCACGGCGTAATGGGGACTGAAGCTTTCTTT.

The sample holds a few counts of this clonotype. The rearrangement links TRBV10-3 to TRBJ2-2; TRBD2 agrees at 11 bases. Germline values: CDR1 ENHRY, CDR2 SYGVKD. This CDR3 has 15 amino acids. J lost 4 bases, V lost 8 bases, and 6 bases had no gene match. This CDR3 reads CAIRLTSGVTGELFF. The CDR3 DNA follows: TGTGCCATCCGGCTGACTAGCGGGGTCACCGGGGAGCTGTTTTTT.

In this sample, this clonotype turned up a few times. V gene TRBV6-5 combines with J gene TRBJ2-5, with 14 nucleotides matching TRBD2. The CDR3 length is 17 residues. V lost 6 bases to trimming and J lost 5 bases; unmatched junction nucleotides: 11. CDR1 MNHEY and CDR2 SVGAGI come from the germline V gene. CDR3 in amino acids: CASSHGTSGSAAETQYF. The DNA for the CDR3 is TGTGCCAGCAGCCACGGGACTAGCGGGAGTGCGGCCGAGACCCAGTACTTC.

To note about this clonotype: This may be a read error, as it is one base from a much larger clone. The chain is built from TRBV7-9 and TRBJ1-6; D is undetermined. The CDR3 extends over 15 amino acids. CDR1 is SEHNR, CDR2 FQNEAQ, per germline (reference sequence). The CDR3 spells CASGFWTGSNSPLHF. The CDR3 DNA sequence: TGTGCCAGCGGCTTCTGGACGGGAAGTAATTCACCCCTCCACTTT.